This T cell receptor beta chain derives from a study of blood T cell repertoires in COVID-19. The wider study: COVID-19 samples from acute and convalescent phases originated in the United States, Italy and Spain. Sample material is recorded as cDNA or gDNA derived from T cells, B-cell-depleted T cells, or PBMCs.

Authors' data handling: By means of reference gene primer amplification, nucleated cell counts were estimated. Produced via immunoSEQ multiplex PCR; TCRdb's table is partial and in-frame only. V, J and clone size are taken as reported in that table, and D and trimming were inferred from the DNA itself. This repertoire shows about 76,000 clones, roughly four fifths found once; its top ten account for 20% to 25%. Trimming pared 6 bases from V and 0 bases from J, leaving 5 bases between. Per the germline V gene, CDR1 is MGHDK and CDR2 is SYGVNS. The CDR3 spans 12 residues. Sequencing used peripheral blood. V gene TRBV25-1 combines with J gene TRBJ1-2; D unresolved. The TCR originated in a man aged 70 or older with acute or convalescent COVID-19. CDR3 sequence reads: CASSRANYGYTF. DNA for the CDR3: TGTGCCAGCAGCCGAGCTAACTATGGCTACACCTTC.